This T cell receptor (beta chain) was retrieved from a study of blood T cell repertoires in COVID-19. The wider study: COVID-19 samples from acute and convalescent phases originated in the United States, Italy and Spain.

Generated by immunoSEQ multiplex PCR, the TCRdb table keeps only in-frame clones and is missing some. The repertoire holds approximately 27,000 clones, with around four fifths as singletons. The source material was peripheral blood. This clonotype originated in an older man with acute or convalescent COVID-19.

In nucleotides, the CDR3 is TGTGCCAGCAGCCCCCACCTCTCGGGACAGGGGAAAGCTGGAAACACCATATATTTT. It codes for CASSPHLSGQGKAGNTIYF. The rearrangement uses TRBV4-2 and TRBJ1-3; 10 bases are shared with TRBD1. Germline CDR1 and CDR2: LGHNA and YNFKEQ. This CDR3 has 19 residues. V shed 4 bases and J 2 bases; nucleotides not matched to a gene: 14.